The 10 T cell receptor beta chains presented below share a single source sample, sequenced in a study of blood T cells in healthy people across ages. A J-beta primer mix and a sample-barcoded 5' primer were used in a second PCR of roughly 7 to 12 cycles. MiXCR was run by TCRdb on the 5' RACE reads, yielding one entry per CDR3 protein. The sample records about 900,000 distinct CDR3 sequences, around 48% being singletons. What was sequenced was blood. The source is a man aged 25-40 years in good health.

The gene calls are TRBV6-1 and TRBJ2-7; a weak D match, TRBD2 (6 bases). Germline V gene data show CDR1 as MNHNS and CDR2 as SASEGT. The length of the CDR3 is 16 residues. Trimming removed 3 bases at V and 5 bases at J, with 20 bases between. CDR3: CASSEGGRYLSDEQYF. CDR3 DNA sequence: TGTGCCAGCAGTGAGGGGGGACGATATCTTTCAGACGAGCAGTACTTC.

This clonotype has more than one count but fewer than ten. The gene calls are TRBV12-3 or TRBV12-4 and TRBJ2-7; D is possibly TRBD1 (5 bases). V gave up 7 bases and J gave up 0 bases, with 16 bases separating them. CDR3 length: 15 residues. CDR3 sequence reads: CASNKLTESSYEQYF. The CDR3 DNA follows: TGTGCCAGCAATAAACTGACAGAGAGCTCCTACGAGCAGTACTTC.

The chain is built from TRBV7-2 and TRBJ2-3; unclear D gene. The germline CDR1 and CDR2 sequences are SGHTA and FQGNSA. CDR3 length: 13 residues. V lost 5 bases to trimming and J lost 8 bases, with 14 bases between them. CDR3 coding DNA: TGTGCCAGCAGCGCTCCCCCCCCGGGTACGCAGTATTTT. This sequence encodes CASSAPPPGTQYF.

The CDR3 nucleotides read TGCAGTGCTAGTCCCGCAACGCTAGCGGGGGCATCGAATACGCAGTATTTT. The encoded protein is CSASPATLAGASNTQYF. The chain carries TRBV20-1 and TRBJ2-3; TRBD2 matches 10 bases. The V gene end was trimmed by 3 bases and the J gene end by 7 bases; junction bases not matched to a gene: 16. Germline V lookup: CDR1 DFQATT, CDR2 SNEGSKA (reference sequence). The length of the CDR3 is 17 residues.

The V and J genes are TRBV4-3 and TRBJ2-1; 8 bases agree with TRBD2. CDR1 is LGHNA, CDR2 YSLEER, per germline. V shed 4 bases, J shed 7 bases, and the junction held 15 bases outside the gene matches. The CDR3 loop spans 17 amino acids. CDR3 in amino acids: CASSRDWAGGLFNEQFF. DNA for the CDR3: TGCGCCAGCAGCCGAGATTGGGCGGGGGGCCTTTTTAATGAGCAGTTCTTC.

The V gene is TRBV3-1, the J gene TRBJ2-3; 7 bases are a match to TRBD2. CDR1 is LGHDT and CDR2 is YNNKEL in the germline V gene (reference sequence). The CDR3 runs to 16 residues. V trimming: 3 bases; J trimming: 1 base; junction bases outside the gene matches: 7. CDR3 sequence reads: CASSQSPSGGTDTQYF. CDR3 nucleotides: TGTGCCAGCAGCCAGTCCCCCAGCGGGGGCACAGATACGCAGTATTTT.

This chain uses TRBV6-6 with TRBJ1-6, with a weak D call TRBD1 (5 bases). Trimming shortened V by 4 bases and J by 13 bases, and 26 bases separated the two germline ends. CDR3 length: 17 amino acids. Germline CDR1 MNHNY, CDR2 SVGAGI (reference sequence). The CDR3 spells CASSSALIPGLFSPLHF. DNA of the CDR3: TGTGCCAGCAGTTCCGCCTTAATTCCAGGGCTTTTTAGTCCCCTCCACTTT.

The V call is TRBV25-1, the J call TRBJ2-3; 9 bases match TRBD1. Losses at the gene ends were 6 bases for V and 3 bases for J; bases not matched to a gene: 10. CDR1 MGHDK and CDR2 SYGVNS come from the germline V gene. This CDR3 is built from 16 residues. The CDR3 loop reads CASRNPLTGGTDTQYF. The CDR3 region has the DNA TGTGCCAGCAGGAACCCCCTGACAGGGGGAACAGATACGCAGTATTTT.

This rearrangement joins TRBV7-9 to TRBJ2-1; 7 nucleotides align to TRBD2. V dropped 5 bases and J dropped 3; count of bases not matched to a gene: 13. From germline, CDR1 is SEHNR and CDR2 FQNEAQ (reference sequence). The CDR3 covers 17 residues. The CDR3 region has the DNA TGTGCCAGCAGCCCCCGGGGAACTAGCGCGAACTACAATGAGCAGTTCTTC. Amino acid sequence: CASSPRGTSANYNEQFF.

This clonotype was recorded a few times. CDR3 sequence: CASSSTSGGDTDTQYF. The CDR3 DNA reads as TGCGCCAGCAGCTCGACTAGCGGGGGAGACACAGATACGCAGTATTTT. The chain joins TRBV4-1 to TRBJ2-3; 12 positions match TRBD2. Losses at the gene ends were 5 bases for V and 2 bases for J; bases not matched to a gene: 5. The CDR3 has 16 residues. The germline V gene has CDR1 MGHRA and CDR2 YSYEKL.